This T cell receptor beta chain was sequenced in a study of blood T cell repertoires in COVID-19. Study overall: The United States, Italy and Spain provided the acute and convalescent COVID-19 samples. Nucleic acid was either cDNA or gDNA, and it came from T cells, B-cell-depleted T cells, or PBMCs.

Trimming stripped 3 bases from V and 5 bases from J, with 7 bases between. Germline-derived CDR1 and CDR2 are MNHEY and SMNVEV (reference sequence). CDR3 length: 12 residues. As handled by the study authors: Cell counts per sample came from amplifying reference gene primers. Only in-frame clones appear in the TCRdb table, and some are missing; sequencing was by immunoSEQ multiplex PCR. The V and J calls and clone size come from that table; D and trimming were worked out from the DNA. The top ten clones hold over 2% of a sample with about 280,000 clones, approximately 86% of them seen once. The rearrangement links TRBV27 to TRBJ1-2, with D possibly TRBD1 on 6 matching bases. This TCR was sampled from a woman between 25 and 40 years old who had recovered from COVID-19. Sequenced: peripheral blood. The CDR3 bases are TGTGCCAGCAGTTTCCAGGGGTATGGCTACACCTTC. Its protein product is CASSFQGYGYTF.